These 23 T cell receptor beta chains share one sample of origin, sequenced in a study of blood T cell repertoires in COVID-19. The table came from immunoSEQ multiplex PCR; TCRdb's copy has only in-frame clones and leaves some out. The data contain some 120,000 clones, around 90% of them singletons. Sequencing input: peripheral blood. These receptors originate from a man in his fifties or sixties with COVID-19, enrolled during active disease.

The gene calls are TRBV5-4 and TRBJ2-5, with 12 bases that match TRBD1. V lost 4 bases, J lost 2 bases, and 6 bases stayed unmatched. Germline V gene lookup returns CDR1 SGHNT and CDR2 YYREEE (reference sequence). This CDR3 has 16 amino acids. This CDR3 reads CASSPGTGGHQETQYF. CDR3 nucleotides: TGTGCCAGCAGCCCCGGGACAGGGGGCCATCAAGAGACCCAGTACTTC.

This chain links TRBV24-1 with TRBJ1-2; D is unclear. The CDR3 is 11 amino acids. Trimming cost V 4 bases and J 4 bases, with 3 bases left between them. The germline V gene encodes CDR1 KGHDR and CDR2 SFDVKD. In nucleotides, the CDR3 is TGTGCCACCAGTGACCTCTATGGCTACACCTTC. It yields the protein CATSDLYGYTF.

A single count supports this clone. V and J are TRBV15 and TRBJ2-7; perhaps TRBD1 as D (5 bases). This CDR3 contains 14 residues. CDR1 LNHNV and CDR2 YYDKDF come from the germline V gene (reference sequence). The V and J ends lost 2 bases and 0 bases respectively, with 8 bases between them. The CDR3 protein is CATSRLTASYEQYF. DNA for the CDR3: TGTGCCACCAGCAGACTGACAGCCTCCTACGAGCAGTACTTC. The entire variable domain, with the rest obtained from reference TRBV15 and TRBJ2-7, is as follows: DAMVIQNPRYQVTQFGKPVTLSCSQTLNHNVMYWYQQKSSQAPKLLFHYYDKDFNNEADTPDNFQSRRPNTSFCFLDIRSPGLGDTAMYLCATSRLTASYEQYFGPGTRLTVT.

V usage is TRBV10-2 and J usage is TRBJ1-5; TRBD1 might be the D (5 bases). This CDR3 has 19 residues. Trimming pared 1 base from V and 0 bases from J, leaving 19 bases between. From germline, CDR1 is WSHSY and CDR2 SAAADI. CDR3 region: CASSEFGQGLSASNQPQHF. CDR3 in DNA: TGCGCCAGCAGTGAGTTTGGTCAGGGATTATCGGCTAGCAATCAGCCCCAGCATTTT.

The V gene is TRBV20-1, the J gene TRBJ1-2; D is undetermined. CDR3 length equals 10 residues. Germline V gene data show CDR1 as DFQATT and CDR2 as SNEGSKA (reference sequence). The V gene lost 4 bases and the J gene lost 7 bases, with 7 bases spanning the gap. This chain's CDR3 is CSATVFGYTF. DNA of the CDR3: TGCAGTGCTACAGTCTTTGGCTACACCTTC.

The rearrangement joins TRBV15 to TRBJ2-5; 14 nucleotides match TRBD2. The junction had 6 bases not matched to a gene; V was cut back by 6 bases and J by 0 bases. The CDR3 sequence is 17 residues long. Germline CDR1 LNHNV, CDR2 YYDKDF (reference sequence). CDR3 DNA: TGTGCCACCAGAGGGACTAGCGGGAGAAACGACCAAGAGACCCAGTACTTC. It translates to CATRGTSGRNDQETQYF.

This CDR3 reads CASSLLAGGPYNEQFF. In nucleotides, the CDR3 is TGTGCCAGCAGCTTACTAGCGGGAGGGCCGTACAATGAGCAGTTCTTC. V is TRBV7-2 and J is TRBJ2-1, with TRBD2 matching 12 bases. J lost 4 bases, V lost 2 bases, and 3 bases had no gene match. CDR3 length equals 16 residues. Germline V CDR1 and CDR2: SGHTA, FQGNSA.

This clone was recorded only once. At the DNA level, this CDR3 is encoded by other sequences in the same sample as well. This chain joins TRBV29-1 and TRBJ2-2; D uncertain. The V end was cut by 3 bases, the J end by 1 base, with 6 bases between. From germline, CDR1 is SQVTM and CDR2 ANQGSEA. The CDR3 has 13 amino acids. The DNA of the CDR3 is TGCAGCGTTGATACGGGGAACACCGGGGAGCTGTTTTTT. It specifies CSVDTGNTGELFF.

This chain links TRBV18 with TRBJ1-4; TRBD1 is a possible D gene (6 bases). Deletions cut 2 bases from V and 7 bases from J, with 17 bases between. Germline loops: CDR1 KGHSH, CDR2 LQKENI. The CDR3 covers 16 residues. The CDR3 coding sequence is TGTGCCAGCTCACCAAAACAGGGTGAGAGTGGTGAAAAACTGTTTTTT. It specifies CASSPKQGESGEKLFF.

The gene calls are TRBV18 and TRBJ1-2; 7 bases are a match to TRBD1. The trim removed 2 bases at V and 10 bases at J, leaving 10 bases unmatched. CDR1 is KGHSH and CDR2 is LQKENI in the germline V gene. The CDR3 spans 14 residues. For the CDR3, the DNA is TGTGCCAGCTCACCAGACAGGGTGCAGGGCGACTACACCTTC. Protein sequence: CASSPDRVQGDYTF.

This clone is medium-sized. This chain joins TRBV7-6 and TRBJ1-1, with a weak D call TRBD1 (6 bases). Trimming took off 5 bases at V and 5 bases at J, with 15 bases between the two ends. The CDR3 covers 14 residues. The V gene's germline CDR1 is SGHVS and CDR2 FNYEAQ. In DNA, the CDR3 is TGTGCCAGCAGCCCTAACAGGGTCGGGACTGAAGCTTTCTTT. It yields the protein CASSPNRVGTEAFF.

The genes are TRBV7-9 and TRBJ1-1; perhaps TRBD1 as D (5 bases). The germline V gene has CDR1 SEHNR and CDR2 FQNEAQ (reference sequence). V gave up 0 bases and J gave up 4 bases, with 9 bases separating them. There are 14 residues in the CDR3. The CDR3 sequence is CASSLAVGVTEAFF. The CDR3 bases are TGTGCCAGCAGCTTAGCCGTAGGGGTCACTGAAGCTTTCTTT. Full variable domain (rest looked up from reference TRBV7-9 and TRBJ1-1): DTGVSQNPRHKITKRGQNVTFRCDPISEHNRLYWYRQTLGQGPEFLTYFQNEAQLEKSRLLSDRFSAERPKGSFSTLEIQRTEQGDSAMYLCASSLAVGVTEAFFGQGTRLTVV.

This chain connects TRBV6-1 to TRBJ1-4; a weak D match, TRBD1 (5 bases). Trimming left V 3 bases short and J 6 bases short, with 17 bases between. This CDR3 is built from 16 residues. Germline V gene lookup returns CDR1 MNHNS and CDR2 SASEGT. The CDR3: CASSDTATVGHEKLFF. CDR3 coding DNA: TGTGCCAGCAGTGATACCGCGACAGTAGGACATGAAAAACTGTTTTTT.

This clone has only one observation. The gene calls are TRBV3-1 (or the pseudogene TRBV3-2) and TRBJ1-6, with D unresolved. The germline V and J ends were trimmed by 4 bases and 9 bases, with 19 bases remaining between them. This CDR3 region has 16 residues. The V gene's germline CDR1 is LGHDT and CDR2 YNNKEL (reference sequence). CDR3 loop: CASSLGLGGSTSPLHF. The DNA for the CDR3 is TGTGCCAGCAGCCTCGGACTGGGAGGTAGTACTTCACCCCTCCACTTT.

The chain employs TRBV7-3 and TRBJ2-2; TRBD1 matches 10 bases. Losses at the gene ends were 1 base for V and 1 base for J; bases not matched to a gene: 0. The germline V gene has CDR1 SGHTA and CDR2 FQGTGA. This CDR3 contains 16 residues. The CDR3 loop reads CASSLRDRGNTGELFF. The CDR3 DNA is TGTGCCAGCAGCTTAAGGGACAGGGGGAACACCGGGGAGCTGTTTTTT. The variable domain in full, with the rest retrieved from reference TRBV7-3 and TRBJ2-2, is GAGVSQTPSNKVTEKGKYVELRCDPISGHTALYWYRQSLGQGPEFLIYFQGTGAADDSGLPNDRFFAVRPEGSVSTLKIQRTERGDSAVYLCASSLRDRGNTGELFFGEGSRLTVL.

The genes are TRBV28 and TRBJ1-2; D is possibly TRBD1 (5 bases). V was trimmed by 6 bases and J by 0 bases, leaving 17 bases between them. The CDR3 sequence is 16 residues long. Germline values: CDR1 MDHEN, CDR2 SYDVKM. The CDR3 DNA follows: TGTGCCAGCAGGACCCGGGTGGGGCCAGCTAACTATGGCTACACCTTC. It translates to CASRTRVGPANYGYTF.

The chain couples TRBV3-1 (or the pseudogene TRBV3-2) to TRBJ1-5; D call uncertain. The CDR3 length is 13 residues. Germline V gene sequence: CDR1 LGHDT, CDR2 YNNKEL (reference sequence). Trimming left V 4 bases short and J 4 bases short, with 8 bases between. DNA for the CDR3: TGTGCCAGCAGCCGAGACTTAAATCAGCCCCAGCATTTT. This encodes CASSRDLNQPQHF.

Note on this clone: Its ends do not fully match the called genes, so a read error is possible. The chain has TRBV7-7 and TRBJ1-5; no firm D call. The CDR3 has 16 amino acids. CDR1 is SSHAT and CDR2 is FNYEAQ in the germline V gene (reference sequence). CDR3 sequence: CASSLAGGGLFQPQHF. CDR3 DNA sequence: TGTGCTAGCAGCTTAGCGGGTGGCGGTCTATTTCAGCCCCAGCATTTT.

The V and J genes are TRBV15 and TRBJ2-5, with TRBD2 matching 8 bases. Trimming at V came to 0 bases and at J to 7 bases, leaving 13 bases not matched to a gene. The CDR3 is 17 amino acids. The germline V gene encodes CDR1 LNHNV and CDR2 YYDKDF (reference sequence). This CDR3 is CATSRDLGVAGSGTQYF. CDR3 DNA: TGTGCCACCAGCAGAGATCTAGGGGTAGCGGGGTCGGGGACCCAGTACTTC.

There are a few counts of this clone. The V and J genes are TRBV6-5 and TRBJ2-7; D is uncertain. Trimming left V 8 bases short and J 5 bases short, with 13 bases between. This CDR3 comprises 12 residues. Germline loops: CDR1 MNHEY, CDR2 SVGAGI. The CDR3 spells CASGPPLNEQYF. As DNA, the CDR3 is TGTGCCAGCGGGCCCCCTTTGAACGAGCAGTACTTC.

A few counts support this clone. The CDR3 spells CASSVDDRDSYNEQFF. CDR3 sequence (DNA): TGTGCCAGCAGCGTAGATGACCGGGACTCTTACAATGAGCAGTTCTTC. The V call is TRBV9, the J call TRBJ2-1, with D perhaps matching TRBD2 (6 bases). The V end lost 0 bases, the J end lost 4 bases, and 14 bases lay between the germline ends. This CDR3 has 16 residues. In germline, CDR1 is SGDLS, CDR2 YYNGEE. The full variable domain, rest sourced from reference TRBV9 and TRBJ2-1, is DSGVTQTPKHLITATGQRVTLRCSPRSGDLSVYWYQQSLDQGLQFLIQYYNGEERAKGNILERFSAQQFPDLHSELNLSSLELGDSALYFCASSVDDRDSYNEQFFGPGTRLTVL.

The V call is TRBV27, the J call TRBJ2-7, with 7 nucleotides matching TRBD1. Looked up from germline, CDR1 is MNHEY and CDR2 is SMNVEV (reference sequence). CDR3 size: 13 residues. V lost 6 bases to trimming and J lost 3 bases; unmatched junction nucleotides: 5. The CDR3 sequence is CASRGQLNYEQYF. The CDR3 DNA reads TGTGCCAGCAGGGGACAGTTAAACTACGAGCAGTACTTC.

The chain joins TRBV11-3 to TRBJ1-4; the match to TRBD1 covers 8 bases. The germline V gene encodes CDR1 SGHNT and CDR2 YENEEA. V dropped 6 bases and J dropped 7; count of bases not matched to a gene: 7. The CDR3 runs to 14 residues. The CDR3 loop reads CASSPGGAREKLFF. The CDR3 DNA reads TGTGCCAGCAGTCCAGGGGGCGCCCGTGAAAAACTGTTTTTT.